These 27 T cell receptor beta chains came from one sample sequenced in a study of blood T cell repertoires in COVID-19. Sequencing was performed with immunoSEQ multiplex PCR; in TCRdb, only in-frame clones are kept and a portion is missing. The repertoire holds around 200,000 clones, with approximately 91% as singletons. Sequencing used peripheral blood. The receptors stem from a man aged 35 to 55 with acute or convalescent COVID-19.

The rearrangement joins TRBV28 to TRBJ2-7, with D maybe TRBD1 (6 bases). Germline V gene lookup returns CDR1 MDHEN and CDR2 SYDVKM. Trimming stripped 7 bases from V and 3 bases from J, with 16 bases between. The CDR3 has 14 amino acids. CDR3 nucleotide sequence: TGTGCCAGCATGGGGGACATCCGGCTCTACGAGCAGTACTTC. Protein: CASMGDIRLYEQYF.

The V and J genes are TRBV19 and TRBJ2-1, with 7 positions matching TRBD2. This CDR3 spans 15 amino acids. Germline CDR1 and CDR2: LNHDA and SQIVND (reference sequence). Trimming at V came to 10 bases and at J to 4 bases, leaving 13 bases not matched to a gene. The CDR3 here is CATPVRGSHYNEQFF. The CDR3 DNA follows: TGTGCCACCCCCGTTCGCGGGAGCCATTACAATGAGCAGTTCTTC.

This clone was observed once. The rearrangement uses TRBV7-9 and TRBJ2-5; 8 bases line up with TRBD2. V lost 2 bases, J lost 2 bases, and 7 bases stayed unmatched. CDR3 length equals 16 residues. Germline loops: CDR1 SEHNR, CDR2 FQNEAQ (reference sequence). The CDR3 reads CASSLKGGGLQETQYF. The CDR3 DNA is TGTGCCAGCAGCTTAAAGGGCGGGGGGCTTCAAGAGACCCAGTACTTC.

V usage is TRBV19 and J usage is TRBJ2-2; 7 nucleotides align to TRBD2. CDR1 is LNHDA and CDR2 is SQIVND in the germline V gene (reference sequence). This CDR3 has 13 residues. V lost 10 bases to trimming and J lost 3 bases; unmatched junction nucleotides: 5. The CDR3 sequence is CATKRGDTGELFF. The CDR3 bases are TGTGCCACCAAACGGGGGGACACCGGGGAGCTGTTTTTT.

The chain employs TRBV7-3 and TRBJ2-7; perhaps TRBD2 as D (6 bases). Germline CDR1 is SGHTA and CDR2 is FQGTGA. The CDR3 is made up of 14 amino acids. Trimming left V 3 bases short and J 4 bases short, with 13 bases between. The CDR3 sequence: CASSFGGGGYEQYF. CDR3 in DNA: TGTGCCAGCAGCTTCGGGGGTGGAGGGTACGAGCAGTACTTC.

CDR3 DNA sequence: TGTGCCAGCAGCTATCTTGACAGGCGGAGGCAGCCCCAGCATTTT. Translation gives CASSYLDRRRQPQHF. The chain links TRBV7-9 to TRBJ1-5; tentatively, D is TRBD1 (6 bases). This CDR3 spans 15 amino acids. V lost 4 bases, J lost 7 bases, and 17 bases lay in between. Per germline, CDR1 SEHNR and CDR2 FQNEAQ (reference sequence).

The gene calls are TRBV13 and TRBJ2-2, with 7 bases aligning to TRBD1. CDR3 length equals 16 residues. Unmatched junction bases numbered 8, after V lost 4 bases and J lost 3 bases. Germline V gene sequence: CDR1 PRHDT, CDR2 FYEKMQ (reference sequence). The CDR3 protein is CASSSYRGGDTGELFF. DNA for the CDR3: TGTGCCAGCAGCTCGTACAGGGGTGGGGACACCGGGGAGCTGTTTTTT.

This chain's CDR3 is CASTSGRFYEQYF. The CDR3 nucleotides read TGTGCCAGCACCTCAGGGCGGTTCTACGAGCAGTACTTC. J is TRBJ2-7 and V is TRBV7-9; D is possibly TRBD1 (5 bases). The CDR3 is 13 amino acids. The V gene's germline CDR1 is SEHNR and CDR2 FQNEAQ (reference sequence). The V gene lost 7 bases and the J gene lost 3 bases, with 13 bases spanning the gap.

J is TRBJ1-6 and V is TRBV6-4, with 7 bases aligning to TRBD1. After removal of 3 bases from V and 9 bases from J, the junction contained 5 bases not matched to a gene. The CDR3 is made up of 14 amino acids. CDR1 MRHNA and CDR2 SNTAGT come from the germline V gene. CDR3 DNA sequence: TGTGCCAGCAGTGAGACAGGGAAGTCTTCACCCCTCCACTTT. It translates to CASSETGKSSPLHF.

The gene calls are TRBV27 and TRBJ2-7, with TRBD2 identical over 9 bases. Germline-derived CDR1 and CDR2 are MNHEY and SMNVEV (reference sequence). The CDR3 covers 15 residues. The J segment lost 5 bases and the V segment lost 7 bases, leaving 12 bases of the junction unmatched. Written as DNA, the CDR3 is TGTGCCAGCACACCGGGGGCTAGCGGGATGAACGAGCAGTACTTC. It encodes CASTPGASGMNEQYF.

The CDR3 is CASAALQGAGGELFF. The CDR3 nucleotides read TGCGCCAGCGCCGCACTGCAGGGGGCGGGCGGGGAGCTGTTTTTT. The V call is TRBV5-1, the J call TRBJ2-2; 8 bases agree with TRBD1. Unmatched junction bases numbered 12, after V lost 7 bases and J lost 7 bases. The length of the CDR3 is 15 residues. Germline assignment: CDR1 SGHRS and CDR2 YFSETQ.

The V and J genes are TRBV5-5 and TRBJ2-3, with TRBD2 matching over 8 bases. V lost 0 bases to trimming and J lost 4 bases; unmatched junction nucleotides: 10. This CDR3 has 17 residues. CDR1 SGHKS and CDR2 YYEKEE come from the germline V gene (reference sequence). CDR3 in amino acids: CASSLAGRGFGADTQYF. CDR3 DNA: TGTGCCAGCAGCTTGGCCGGGAGGGGTTTTGGAGCAGATACGCAGTATTTT.

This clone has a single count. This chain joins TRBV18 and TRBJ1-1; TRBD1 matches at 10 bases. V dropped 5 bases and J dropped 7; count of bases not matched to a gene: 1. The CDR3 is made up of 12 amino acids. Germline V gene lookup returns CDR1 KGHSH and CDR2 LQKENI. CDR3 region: CASSRTGGEAFF. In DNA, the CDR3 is TGTGCCAGCTCAAGGACAGGGGGTGAAGCTTTCTTT.

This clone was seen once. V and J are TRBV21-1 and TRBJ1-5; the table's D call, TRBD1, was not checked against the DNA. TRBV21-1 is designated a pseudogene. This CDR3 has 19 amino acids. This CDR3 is CASSVPGQLKGYSNQPQHF. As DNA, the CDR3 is TGTGCCAGCAGCGTACCGGGACAACTAAAGGGCTATAGCAATCAGCCCCAGCATTTT.

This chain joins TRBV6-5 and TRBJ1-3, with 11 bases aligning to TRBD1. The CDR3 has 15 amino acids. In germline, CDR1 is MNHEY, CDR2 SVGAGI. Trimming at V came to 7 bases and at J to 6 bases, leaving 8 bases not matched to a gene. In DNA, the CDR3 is TGTGCCAGCACCCGACCGGGACAGGGGGAAAACACCATATATTTT. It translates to CASTRPGQGENTIYF.

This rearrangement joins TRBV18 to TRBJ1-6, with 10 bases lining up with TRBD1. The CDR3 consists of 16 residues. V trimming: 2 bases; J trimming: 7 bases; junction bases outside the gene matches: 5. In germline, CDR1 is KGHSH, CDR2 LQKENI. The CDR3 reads CASSPRGQGLNSPLHF. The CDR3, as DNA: TGTGCCAGCTCACCAAGGGGACAGGGGTTAAATTCACCCCTCCACTTT. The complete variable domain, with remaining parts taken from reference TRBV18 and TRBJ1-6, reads NAGVMQNPRHLVRRRGQEARLRCSPMKGHSHVYWYRQLPEEGLKFMVYLQKENIIDESGMPKERFSAEFPKEGPSILRIQQVVRGDSAAYFCASSPRGQGLNSPLHFGNGTRLTVT.

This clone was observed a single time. The CDR3 is CASSLEGETSGNNEQFF. The CDR3 DNA sequence: TGTGCCAGCAGCTTAGAAGGGGAGACTAGCGGAAACAATGAGCAGTTCTTC. The chain has TRBV7-9 and TRBJ2-1, with TRBD2 identical over 9 bases. CDR1 SEHNR and CDR2 FQNEAQ come from the germline V gene (reference sequence). This CDR3 contains 17 residues. The V gene end was trimmed by 1 base and the J gene end by 5 bases; junction bases not matched to a gene: 9.

CDR3 sequence: CASSYSPSESTDTQYF. The CDR3 region has the DNA TGTGCCAGCAGTTACTCGCCTAGCGAGAGCACAGATACGCAGTATTTT. This sequence joins TRBV6-5 and TRBJ2-3, with D perhaps TRBD2 (6 bases). The V and J ends lost 0 bases and 0 bases respectively, with 10 bases between them. The CDR3 covers 16 residues. Per the germline V gene, CDR1 is MNHEY and CDR2 is SVGAGI.

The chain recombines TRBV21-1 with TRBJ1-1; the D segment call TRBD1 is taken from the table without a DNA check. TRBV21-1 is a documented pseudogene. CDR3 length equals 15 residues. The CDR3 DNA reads TGTGCCAGCAGCAAAGTGAGACAGCCCAGGCATGAAGCTTTCTTT. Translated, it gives CASSKVRQPRHEAFF.

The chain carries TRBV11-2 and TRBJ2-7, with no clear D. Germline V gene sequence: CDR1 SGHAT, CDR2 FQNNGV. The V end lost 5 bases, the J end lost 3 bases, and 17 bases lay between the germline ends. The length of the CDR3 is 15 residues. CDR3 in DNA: TGTGCCAGCAGCAATTCCCGGGTCGCCTACTACGAGCAGTACTTC. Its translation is CASSNSRVAYYEQYF.

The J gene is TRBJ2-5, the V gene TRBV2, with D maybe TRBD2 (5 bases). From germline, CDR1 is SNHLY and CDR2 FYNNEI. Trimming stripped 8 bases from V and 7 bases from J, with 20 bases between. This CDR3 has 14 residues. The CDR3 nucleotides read TGTGCCAGCCCCGGACTTATCCAAGACGGGACCCAGTACTTC. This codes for CASPGLIQDGTQYF.

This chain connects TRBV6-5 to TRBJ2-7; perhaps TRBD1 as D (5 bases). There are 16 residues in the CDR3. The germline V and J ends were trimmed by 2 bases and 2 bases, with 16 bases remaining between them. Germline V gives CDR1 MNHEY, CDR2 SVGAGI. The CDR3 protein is CASSYGGPRGTYEQYF. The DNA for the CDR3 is TGTGCCAGCAGTTACGGCGGACCTAGGGGTACCTACGAGCAGTACTTC.

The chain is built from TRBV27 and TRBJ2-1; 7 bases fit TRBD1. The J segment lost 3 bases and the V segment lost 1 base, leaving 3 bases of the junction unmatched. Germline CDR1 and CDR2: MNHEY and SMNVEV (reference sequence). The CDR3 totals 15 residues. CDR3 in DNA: TGTGCCAGCAGTTTATGGGGACAGCTCTACAATGAGCAGTTCTTC. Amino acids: CASSLWGQLYNEQFF.

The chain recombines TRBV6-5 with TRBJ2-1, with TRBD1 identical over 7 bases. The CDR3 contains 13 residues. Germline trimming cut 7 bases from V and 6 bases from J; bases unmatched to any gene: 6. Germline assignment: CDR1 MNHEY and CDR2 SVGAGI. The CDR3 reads CASTMTGSNEQFF. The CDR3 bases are TGTGCCAGCACCATGACAGGGTCCAATGAGCAGTTCTTC.

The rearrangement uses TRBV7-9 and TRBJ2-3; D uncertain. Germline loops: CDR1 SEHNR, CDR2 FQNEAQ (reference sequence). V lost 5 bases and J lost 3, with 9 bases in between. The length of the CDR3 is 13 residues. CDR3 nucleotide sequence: TGTGCCAGCAGCCTACCCTCAACAGATACGCAGTATTTT. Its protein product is CASSLPSTDTQYF.

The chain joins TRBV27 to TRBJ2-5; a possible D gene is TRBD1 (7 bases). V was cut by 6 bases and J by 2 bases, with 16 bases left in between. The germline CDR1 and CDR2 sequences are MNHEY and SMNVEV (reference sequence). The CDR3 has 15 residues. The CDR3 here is CASSPDREAQETQYF. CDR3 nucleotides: TGTGCCAGCAGCCCTGACAGGGAGGCGCAAGAGACCCAGTACTTC.

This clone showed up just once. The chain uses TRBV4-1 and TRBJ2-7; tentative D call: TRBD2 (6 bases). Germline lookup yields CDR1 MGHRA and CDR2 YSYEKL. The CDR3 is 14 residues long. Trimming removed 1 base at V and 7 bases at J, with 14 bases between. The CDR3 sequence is CASSQVGTRGEQYF. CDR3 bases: TGCGCCAGCAGCCAAGTGGGGACGCGGGGTGAGCAGTACTTC.